What follows describes a single T cell receptor (beta chain). Antigen specificity is unknown. The study used a library that attached unique molecular identifiers to individual cDNA molecules. MiXCR was run by TCRdb on the RACE reads, yielding one entry per CDR3 protein. The sample shows 85,000 or so distinct CDR3 sequences, roughly 10% of them seen only once. These data belong to a study of human T cells and chemical hapten exposure. General study points: TCRs above 1 in 1000 frequency did not change with DPC sensitization.

Trimming took 4 bases from V and 9 from J, leaving 15 bases between them. CDR3 size: 13 residues. Germline V gene sequence: CDR1 KGHSH, CDR2 LQKENI. Documented time point: patch test 1, 2 weeks after DPC sensitization. Treatment described: therapeutic diphenylcyclopropenone sensitization with weekly scalp DPC. This chain uses TRBV18 with TRBJ1-2; D ambiguous. The sample here was whole blood, taken in connection with sensitization to the hapten diphenylcyclopropenone (DPC). This TCR was sampled from a woman in her fifties or sixties with alopecia areata. Some clones in this sample may be carry-over from other donors' samples. In DNA, the CDR3 is TGTGCCAGCTCACTAAACGCCGGGGAAAGCTACACCTTC. Translating it yields CASSLNAGESYTF.